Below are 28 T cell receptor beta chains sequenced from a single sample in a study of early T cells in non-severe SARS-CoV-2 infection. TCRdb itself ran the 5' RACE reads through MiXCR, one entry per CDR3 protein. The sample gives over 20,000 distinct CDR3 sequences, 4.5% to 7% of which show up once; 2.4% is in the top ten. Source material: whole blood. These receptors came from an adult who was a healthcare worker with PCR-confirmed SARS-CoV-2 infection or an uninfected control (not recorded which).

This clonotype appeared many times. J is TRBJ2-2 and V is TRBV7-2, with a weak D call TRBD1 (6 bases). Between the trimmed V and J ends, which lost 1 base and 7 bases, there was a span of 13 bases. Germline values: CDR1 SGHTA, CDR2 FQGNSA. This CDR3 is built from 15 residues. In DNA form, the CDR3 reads TGTGCCAGCAGCTTAGTGGGGGCGGAATTCGGGGAGCTGTTTTTT. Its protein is CASSLVGAEFGELFF.

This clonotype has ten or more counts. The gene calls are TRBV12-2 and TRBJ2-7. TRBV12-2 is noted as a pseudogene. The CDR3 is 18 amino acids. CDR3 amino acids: CASRLTLLTDNLSYEQYF. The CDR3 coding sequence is TGTGCAAGTCGCTTAACCTTATTAACAGATAACTTAAGCTACGAGCAGTACTTC.

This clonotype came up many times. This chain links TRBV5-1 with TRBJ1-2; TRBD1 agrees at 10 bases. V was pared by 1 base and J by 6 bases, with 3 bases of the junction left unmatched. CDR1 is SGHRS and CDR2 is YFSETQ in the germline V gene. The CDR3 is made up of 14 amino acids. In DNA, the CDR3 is TGCGCCAGCAGCTTGACAGGACAGGGGGATGGCTACACCTTC. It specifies CASSLTGQGDGYTF.

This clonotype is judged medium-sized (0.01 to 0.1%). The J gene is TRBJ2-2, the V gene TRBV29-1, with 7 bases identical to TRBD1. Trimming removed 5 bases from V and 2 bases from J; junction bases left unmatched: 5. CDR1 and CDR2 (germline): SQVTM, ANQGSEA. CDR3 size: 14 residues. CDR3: CSVPGTVNTGELFF. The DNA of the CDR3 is TGCAGCGTTCCCGGGACAGTCAACACCGGGGAGCTGTTTTTT.

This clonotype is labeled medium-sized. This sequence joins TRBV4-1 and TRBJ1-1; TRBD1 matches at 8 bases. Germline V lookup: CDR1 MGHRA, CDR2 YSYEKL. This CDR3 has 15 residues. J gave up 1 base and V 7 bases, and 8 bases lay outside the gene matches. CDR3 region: CASTHTGGPNTEAFF. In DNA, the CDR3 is TGCGCCAGCACCCATACAGGGGGACCGAACACTGAAGCTTTCTTT.

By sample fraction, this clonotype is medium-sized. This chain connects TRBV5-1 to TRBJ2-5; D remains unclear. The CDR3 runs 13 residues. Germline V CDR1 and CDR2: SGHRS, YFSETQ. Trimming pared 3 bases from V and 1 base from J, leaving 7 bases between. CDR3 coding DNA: TGCGCCAGCAGCTCCAACCGCCAAGAGACCCAGTACTTC. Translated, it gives CASSSNRQETQYF.

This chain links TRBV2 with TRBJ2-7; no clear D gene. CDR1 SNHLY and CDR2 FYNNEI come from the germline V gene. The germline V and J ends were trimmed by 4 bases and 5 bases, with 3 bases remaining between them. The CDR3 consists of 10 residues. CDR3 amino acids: CASSGHEQYF. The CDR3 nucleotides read TGTGCCAGCAGTGGGCACGAGCAGTACTTC.

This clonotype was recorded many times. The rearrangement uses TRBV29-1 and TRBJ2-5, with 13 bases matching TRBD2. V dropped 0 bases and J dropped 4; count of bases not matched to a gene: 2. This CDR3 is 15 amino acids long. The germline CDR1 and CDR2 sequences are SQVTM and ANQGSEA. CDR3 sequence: CSVEDRTSGGETQYF. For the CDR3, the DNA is TGCAGCGTTGAAGACCGGACTAGCGGGGGAGAGACCCAGTACTTC.

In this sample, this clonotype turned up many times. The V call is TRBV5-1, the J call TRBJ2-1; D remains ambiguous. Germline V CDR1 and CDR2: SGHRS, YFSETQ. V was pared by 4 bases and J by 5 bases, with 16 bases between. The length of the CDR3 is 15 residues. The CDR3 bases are TGCGCCAGCAGCCTTGCACAGTCCCGTAACAATGAGCAGTTCTTC. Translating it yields CASSLAQSRNNEQFF.

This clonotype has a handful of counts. The CDR3 DNA reads as TGTGCCAGCAGCTTAGGCGCAGGGACTAGCGGGACGGAAGTTGCCACAGATACGCAGTATTTT. Its translation: CASSLGAGTSGTEVATDTQYF. This sequence joins TRBV7-9 and TRBJ2-3; 13 positions agree with TRBD2. Trimming at V came to 1 base and at J to 2 bases, leaving 15 bases not matched to a gene. The CDR3 length is 21 residues. CDR1 SEHNR and CDR2 FQNEAQ come from the germline V gene (reference sequence).

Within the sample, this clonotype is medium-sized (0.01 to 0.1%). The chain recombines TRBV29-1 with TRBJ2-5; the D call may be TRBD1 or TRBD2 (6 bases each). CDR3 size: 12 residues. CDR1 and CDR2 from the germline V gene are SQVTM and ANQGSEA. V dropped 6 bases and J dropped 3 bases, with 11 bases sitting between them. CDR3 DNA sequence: TGCAGCGTGGGGGGCGGAGAAGAGACCCAGTACTTC. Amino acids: CSVGGGEETQYF.

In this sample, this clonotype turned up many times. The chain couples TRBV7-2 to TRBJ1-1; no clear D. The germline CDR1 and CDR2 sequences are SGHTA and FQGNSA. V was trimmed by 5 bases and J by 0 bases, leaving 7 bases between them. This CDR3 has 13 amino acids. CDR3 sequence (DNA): TGTGCCAGCAGCCAACCCTTGAACACTGAAGCTTTCTTT. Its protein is CASSQPLNTEAFF.

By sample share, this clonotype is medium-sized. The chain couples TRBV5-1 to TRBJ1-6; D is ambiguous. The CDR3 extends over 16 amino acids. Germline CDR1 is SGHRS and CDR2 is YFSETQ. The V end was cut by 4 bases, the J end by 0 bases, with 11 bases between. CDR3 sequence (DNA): TGCGCCAGCAGCCTGGGTGCGAACTCCTATAATTCACCCCTCCACTTT. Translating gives CASSLGANSYNSPLHF.

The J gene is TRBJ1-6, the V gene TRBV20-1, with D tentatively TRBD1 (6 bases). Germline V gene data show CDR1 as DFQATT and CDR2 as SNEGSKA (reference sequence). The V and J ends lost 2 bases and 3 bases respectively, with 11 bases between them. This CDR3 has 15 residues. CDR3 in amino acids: CSARMDSRYNSPLHF. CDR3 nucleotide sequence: TGCAGTGCTAGAATGGACAGCCGCTATAATTCACCCCTCCACTTT.

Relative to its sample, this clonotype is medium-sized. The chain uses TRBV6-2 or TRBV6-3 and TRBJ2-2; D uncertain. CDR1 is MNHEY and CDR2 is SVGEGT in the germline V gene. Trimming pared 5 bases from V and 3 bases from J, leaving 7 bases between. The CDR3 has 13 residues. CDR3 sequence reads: CASSRIDTGELFF. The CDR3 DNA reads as TGTGCCAGCAGTAGGATAGACACCGGGGAGCTGTTTTTT.

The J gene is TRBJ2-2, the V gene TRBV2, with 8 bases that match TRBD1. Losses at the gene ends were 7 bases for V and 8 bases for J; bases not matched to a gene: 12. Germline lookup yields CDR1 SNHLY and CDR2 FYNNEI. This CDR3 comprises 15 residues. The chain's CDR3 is CASTQSSGGGGELFF. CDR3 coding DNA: TGTGCCAGCACCCAAAGTTCAGGGGGCGGAGGGGAGCTGTTTTTT.

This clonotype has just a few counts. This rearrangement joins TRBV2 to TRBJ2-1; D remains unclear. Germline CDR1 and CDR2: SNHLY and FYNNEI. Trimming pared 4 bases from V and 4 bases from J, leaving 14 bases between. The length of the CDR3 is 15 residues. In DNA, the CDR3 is TGTGCCAGCAGTGTCATGGGTATGGGGTACAATGAGCAGTTCTTC. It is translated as CASSVMGMGYNEQFF.

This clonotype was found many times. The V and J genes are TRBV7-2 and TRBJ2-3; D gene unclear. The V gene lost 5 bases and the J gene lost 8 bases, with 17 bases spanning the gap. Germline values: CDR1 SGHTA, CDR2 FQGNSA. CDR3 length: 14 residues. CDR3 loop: CASSPEGRSTTQYF. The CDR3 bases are TGTGCCAGCAGCCCGGAAGGACGGTCTACTACGCAGTATTTT.

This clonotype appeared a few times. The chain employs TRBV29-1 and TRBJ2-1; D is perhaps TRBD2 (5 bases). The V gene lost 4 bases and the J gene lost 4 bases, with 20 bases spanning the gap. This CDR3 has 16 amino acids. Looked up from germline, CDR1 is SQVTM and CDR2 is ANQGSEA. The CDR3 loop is CSVGGFPGRLYNEQFF. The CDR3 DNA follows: TGCAGCGTTGGGGGATTTCCGGGGAGACTATACAATGAGCAGTTCTTC.

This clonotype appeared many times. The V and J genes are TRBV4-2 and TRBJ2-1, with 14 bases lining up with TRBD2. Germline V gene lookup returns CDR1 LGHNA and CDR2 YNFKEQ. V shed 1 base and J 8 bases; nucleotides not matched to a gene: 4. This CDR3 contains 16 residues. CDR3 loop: CASSQGATSGGDEQFF. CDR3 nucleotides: TGTGCCAGCAGCCAAGGGGCGACTAGCGGGGGGGATGAGCAGTTCTTC.

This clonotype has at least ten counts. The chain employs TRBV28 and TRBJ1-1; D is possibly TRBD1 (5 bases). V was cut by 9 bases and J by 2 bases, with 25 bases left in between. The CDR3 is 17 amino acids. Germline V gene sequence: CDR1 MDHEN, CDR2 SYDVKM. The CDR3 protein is CASPSPGVGWENTEAFF. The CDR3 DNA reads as TGTGCCAGTCCTAGCCCGGGGGTTGGGTGGGAAAACACTGAAGCTTTCTTT.

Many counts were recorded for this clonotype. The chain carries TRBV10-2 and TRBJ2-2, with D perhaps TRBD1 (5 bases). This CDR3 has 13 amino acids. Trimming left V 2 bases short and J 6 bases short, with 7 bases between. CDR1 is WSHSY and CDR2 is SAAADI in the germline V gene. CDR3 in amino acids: CASSERGSGELFF. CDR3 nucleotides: TGCGCCAGCAGTGAGAGGGGTTCCGGGGAGCTGTTTTTT.

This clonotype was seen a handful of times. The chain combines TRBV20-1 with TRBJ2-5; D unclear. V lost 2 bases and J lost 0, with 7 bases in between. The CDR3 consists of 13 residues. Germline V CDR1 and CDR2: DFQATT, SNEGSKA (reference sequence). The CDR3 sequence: CSARHFDQETQYF. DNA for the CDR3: TGCAGTGCTAGACATTTCGACCAAGAGACCCAGTACTTC.

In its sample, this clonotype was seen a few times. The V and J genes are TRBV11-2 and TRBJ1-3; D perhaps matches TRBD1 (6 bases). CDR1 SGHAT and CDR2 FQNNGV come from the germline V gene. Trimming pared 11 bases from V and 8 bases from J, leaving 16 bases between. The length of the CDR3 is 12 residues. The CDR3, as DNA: TGTGCCTCGGGACATACCATGGACACCATATATTTT. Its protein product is CASGHTMDTIYF.

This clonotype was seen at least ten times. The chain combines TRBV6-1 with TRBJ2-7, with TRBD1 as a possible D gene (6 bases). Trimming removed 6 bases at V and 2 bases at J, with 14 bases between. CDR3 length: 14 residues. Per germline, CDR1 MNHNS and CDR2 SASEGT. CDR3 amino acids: CASRDQGIPYEQYF. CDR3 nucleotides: TGTGCCAGCAGGGATCAGGGGATCCCCTACGAGCAGTACTTC.

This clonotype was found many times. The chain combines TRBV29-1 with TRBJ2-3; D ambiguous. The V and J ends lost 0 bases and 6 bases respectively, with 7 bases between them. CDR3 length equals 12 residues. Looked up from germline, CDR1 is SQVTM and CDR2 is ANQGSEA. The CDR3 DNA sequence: TGCAGCGTTGAAGATCGGCGGGATACGCAGTATTTT. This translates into CSVEDRRDTQYF.

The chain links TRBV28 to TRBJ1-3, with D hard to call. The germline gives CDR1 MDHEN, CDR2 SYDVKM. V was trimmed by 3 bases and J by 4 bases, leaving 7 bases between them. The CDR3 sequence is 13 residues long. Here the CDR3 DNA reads TGTGCCAGCAGTTTGGTGCGAGGAAACACCATATATTTT. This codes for CASSLVRGNTIYF.

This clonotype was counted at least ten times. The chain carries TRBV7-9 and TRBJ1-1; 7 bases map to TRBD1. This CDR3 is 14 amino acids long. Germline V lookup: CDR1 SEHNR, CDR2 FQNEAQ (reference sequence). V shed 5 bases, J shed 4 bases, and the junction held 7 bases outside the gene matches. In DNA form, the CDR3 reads TGTGCCAGCAGCCATGGGGACAGACCCACTGAAGCTTTCTTT. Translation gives CASSHGDRPTEAFF.